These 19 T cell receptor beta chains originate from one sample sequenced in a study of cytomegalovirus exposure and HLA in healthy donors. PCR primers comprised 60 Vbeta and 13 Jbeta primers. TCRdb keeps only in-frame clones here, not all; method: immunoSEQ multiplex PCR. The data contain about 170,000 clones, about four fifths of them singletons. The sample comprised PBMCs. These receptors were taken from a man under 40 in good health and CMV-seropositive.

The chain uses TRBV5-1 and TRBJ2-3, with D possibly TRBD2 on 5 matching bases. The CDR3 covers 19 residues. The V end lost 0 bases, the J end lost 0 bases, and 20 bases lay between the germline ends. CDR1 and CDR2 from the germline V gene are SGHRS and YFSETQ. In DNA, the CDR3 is TGCGCCAGCAGCTTGGTCGTCTCGGACTCTCGAACTAGCACAGATACGCAGTATTTT. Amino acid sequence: CASSLVVSDSRTSTDTQYF.

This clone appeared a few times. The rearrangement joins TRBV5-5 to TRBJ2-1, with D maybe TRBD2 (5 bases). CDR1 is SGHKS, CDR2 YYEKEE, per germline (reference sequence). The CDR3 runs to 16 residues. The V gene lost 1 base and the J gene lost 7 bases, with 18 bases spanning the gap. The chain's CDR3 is CASSLSFSRLWNEQFF. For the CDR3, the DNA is TGTGCCAGCAGCTTGTCGTTTAGCCGACTATGGAATGAGCAGTTCTTC.

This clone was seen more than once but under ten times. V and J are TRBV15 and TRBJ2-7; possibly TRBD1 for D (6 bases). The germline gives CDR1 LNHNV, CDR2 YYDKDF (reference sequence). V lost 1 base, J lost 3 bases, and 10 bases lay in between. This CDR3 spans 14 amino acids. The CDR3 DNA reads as TGTGCCACCAGCAGAGTGAGGGGGATCTACGAGCAGTACTTC. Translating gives CATSRVRGIYEQYF.

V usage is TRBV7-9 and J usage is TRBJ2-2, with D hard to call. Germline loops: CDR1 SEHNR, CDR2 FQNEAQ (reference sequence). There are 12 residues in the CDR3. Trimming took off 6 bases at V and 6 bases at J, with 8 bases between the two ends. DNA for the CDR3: TGTGCCAGCAGTTCTTCCCCCGGGGAGCTGTTTTTT. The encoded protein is CASSSSPGELFF.

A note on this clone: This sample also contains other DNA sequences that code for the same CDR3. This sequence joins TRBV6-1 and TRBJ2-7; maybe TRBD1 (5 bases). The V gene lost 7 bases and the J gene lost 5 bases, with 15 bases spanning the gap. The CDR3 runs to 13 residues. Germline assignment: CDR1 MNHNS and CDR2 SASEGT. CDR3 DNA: TGTGCCAGCAACAGGTCAGGTGGCGACGAGCAGTACTTC. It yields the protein CASNRSGGDEQYF.

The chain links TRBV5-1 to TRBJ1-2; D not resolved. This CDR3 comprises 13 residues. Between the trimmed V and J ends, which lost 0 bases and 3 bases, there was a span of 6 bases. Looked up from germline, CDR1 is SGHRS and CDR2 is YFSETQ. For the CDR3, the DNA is TGCGCCAGCAGCTTGGCGGTCGACTATGGCTACACCTTC. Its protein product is CASSLAVDYGYTF.

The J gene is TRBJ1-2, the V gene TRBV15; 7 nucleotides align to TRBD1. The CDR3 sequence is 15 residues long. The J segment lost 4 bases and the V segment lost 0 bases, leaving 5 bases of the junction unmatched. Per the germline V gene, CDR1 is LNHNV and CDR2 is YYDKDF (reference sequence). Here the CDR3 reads CATSRDRRGSYGYTF. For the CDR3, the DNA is TGTGCCACCAGCAGAGATCGCAGGGGGAGCTATGGCTACACCTTC.

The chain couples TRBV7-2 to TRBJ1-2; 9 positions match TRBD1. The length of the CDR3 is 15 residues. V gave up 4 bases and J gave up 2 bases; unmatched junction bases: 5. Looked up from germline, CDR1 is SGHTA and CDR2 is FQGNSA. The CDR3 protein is CASSSRTGENYGYTF. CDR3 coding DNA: TGTGCCAGCAGCTCCCGGACAGGGGAAAACTATGGCTACACCTTC.

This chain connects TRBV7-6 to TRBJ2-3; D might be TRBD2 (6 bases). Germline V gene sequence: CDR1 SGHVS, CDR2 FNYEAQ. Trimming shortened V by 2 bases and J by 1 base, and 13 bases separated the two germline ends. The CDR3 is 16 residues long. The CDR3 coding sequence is TGTGCCAGCAGCTTATGGGGGAGGAGTCGCACAGATACGCAGTATTTT. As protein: CASSLWGRSRTDTQYF.

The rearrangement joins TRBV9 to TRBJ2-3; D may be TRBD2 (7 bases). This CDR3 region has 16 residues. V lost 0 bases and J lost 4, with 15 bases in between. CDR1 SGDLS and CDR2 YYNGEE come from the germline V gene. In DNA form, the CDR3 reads TGTGCCAGCAGCGTAGCCTCGGGGGGCCGCGCAGATACGCAGTATTTT. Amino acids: CASSVASGGRADTQYF.

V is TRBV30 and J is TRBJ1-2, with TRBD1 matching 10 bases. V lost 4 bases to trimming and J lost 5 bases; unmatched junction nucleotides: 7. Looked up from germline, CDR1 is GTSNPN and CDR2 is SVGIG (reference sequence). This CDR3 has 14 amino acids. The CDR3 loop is CAWTGTGAKYGYTF. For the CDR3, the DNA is TGTGCCTGGACCGGGACAGGGGCCAAATATGGCTACACCTTC.

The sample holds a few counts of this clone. Written as DNA, the CDR3 is TGTGCCAGCAGTTATGGCAGGGGTTCTGAAGCTTTCTTT. Translating gives CASSYGRGSEAFF. This chain joins TRBV6-5 and TRBJ1-1, with a tentative D call TRBD1 (6 bases). There are 13 residues in the CDR3. In germline, CDR1 is MNHEY, CDR2 SVGAGI. V was clipped by 3 bases and J by 6 bases, with 11 bases between them.

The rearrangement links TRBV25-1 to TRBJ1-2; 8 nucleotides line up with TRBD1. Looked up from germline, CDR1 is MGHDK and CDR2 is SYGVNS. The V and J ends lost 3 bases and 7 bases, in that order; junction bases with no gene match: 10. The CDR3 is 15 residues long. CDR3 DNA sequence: TGTGCCAGCAGTGACGTGGGCGGGACAGGTCGTGGCTACACCTTC. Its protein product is CASSDVGGTGRGYTF.

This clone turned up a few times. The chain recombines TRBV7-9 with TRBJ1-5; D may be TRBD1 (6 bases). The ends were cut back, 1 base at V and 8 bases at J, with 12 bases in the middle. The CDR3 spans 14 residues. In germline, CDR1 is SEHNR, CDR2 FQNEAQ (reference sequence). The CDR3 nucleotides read TGTGCCAGCAGCTTAGATGGCAGGGGAAAGCCCCAGCATTTT. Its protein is CASSLDGRGKPQHF.

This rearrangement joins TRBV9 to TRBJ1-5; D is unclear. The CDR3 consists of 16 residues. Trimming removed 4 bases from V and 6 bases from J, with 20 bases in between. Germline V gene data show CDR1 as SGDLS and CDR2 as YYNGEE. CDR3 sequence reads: CASSLRRYEGTQPQHF. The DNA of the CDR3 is TGTGCCAGCAGCCTCCGGAGGTATGAGGGAACTCAGCCCCAGCATTTT.

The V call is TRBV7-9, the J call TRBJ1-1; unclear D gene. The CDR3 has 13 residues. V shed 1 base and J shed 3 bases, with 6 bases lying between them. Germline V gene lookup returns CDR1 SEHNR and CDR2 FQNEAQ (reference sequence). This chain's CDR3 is CASSLVGDTEAFF. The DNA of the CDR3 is TGTGCCAGCAGCTTAGTCGGGGACACTGAAGCTTTCTTT.

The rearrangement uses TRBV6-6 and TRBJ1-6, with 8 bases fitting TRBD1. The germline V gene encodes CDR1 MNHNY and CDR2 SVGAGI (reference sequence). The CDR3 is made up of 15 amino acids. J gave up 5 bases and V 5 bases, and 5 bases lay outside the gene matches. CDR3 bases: TGTGCCAGCAGTCTGGTGGGACAGGATAATTCACCCCTCCACTTT. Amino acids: CASSLVGQDNSPLHF.

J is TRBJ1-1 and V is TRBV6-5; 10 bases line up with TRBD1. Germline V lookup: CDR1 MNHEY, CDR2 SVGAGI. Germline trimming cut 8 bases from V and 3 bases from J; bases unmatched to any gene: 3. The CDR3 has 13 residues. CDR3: CASGQGGYTEAFF. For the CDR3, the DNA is TGTGCCAGCGGACAGGGGGGGTACACTGAAGCTTTCTTT.

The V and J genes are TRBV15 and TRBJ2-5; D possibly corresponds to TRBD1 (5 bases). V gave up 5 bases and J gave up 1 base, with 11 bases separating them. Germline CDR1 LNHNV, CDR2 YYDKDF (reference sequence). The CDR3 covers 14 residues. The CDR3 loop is CATSLQAIQETQYF. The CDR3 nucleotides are TGTGCCACCAGCTTACAGGCTATCCAAGAGACCCAGTACTTC. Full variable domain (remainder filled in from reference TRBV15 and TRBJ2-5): DAMVIQNPRYQVTQFGKPVTLSCSQTLNHNVMYWYQQKSSQAPKLLFHYYDKDFNNEADTPDNFQSRRPNTSFCFLDIRSPGLGDTAMYLCATSLQAIQETQYFGPGTRLLVL.